Following are 21 T cell receptor beta chains from one sample sequenced in a study of blood T cell repertoires in COVID-19. Profiled with immunoSEQ multiplex PCR; TCRdb holds only in-frame clones, not every one. The top ten clones hold 4.8% of a sample with about 72,000 clones, 75% to 95% of them seen once. Sequencing was performed on peripheral blood. These receptors were taken from a woman aged 60-75 years with active COVID-19.

V and J are TRBV9 and TRBJ2-3; TRBD2 matches 8 bases. CDR3 size: 15 residues. Per the germline V gene, CDR1 is SGDLS and CDR2 is YYNGEE. V lost 5 bases and J lost 2; bases outside the gene matches: 7. The CDR3 here is CASRPGGRDTDTQYF. CDR3 in DNA: TGTGCCAGCAGGCCGGGGGGGAGGGACACAGATACGCAGTATTTT.

The chain combines TRBV24-1 with TRBJ1-5, with D unclear. The ends were cut back, 2 bases at V and 5 bases at J, with 12 bases in the middle. The CDR3 consists of 15 residues. The germline CDR1 and CDR2 sequences are KGHDR and SFDVKD. As DNA, the CDR3 is TGTGCCACCAGTGATTCGCGGGGTGGTGATCAGCCCCAGCATTTT. Protein product: CATSDSRGGDQPQHF.

The rearrangement links TRBV19 to TRBJ2-3; the D gene is possibly TRBD1 (7 bases). Germline V gives CDR1 LNHDA, CDR2 SQIVND (reference sequence). The V end lost 4 bases, the J end lost 0 bases, and 14 bases lay between the germline ends. The CDR3 runs to 16 residues. The CDR3, as DNA: TGTGCCAGTAGTAATCGCGGGACAGCTAGCACAGATACGCAGTATTTT. This gives the protein CASSNRGTASTDTQYF.

The rearrangement uses TRBV4-2 and TRBJ1-3; D unclear. The CDR3 loop spans 14 amino acids. CDR1 LGHNA and CDR2 YNFKEQ come from the germline V gene. V lost 0 bases, J lost 0 bases, and 3 bases lay in between. The CDR3 region has the DNA TGTGCCAGCAGCCAAGACAGCTCTGGAAACACCATATATTTT. Its protein product is CASSQDSSGNTIYF.

Details on this clone: Other DNA variants within this sample encode the same CDR3. The chain has TRBV5-1 and TRBJ2-5, with 9 bases fitting TRBD2. Trimming cost V 4 bases and J 4 bases; bases outside gene matches: 2. The V gene's germline CDR1 is SGHRS and CDR2 YFSETQ. The CDR3 length is 13 residues. The CDR3 DNA reads as TGCGCCAGCAGCCCGGGACTAGCAGAGACCCAGTACTTC. It is translated as CASSPGLAETQYF.

The CDR3 bases are TGTGCCAGCAGTCCGCCTGAGAGGGGCTACACCTTC. It translates to CASSPPERGYTF. This chain uses TRBV28 with TRBJ1-2, with no clear D. The length of the CDR3 is 12 residues. V lost 5 bases to trimming and J lost 8 bases, with 12 bases between them. Per the germline V gene, CDR1 is MDHEN and CDR2 is SYDVKM.

For the CDR3, the DNA is TGTGCCAGTAGTGTTAGACTAGCGGGTTTCGATGAGCAGTTCTTC. This gives the protein CASSVRLAGFDEQFF. The chain recombines TRBV19 with TRBJ2-1; 10 nucleotides align to TRBD2. The junction had 9 bases not matched to a gene; V was cut back by 5 bases and J by 8 bases. CDR1 and CDR2 (germline): LNHDA, SQIVND (reference sequence). The CDR3 has 15 residues.

The chain employs TRBV11-3 and TRBJ1-1, with D perhaps TRBD1 (5 bases). Germline V gene sequence: CDR1 SGHNT, CDR2 YENEEA. The CDR3 is 13 residues long. Trimming shortened V by 5 bases and J by 5 bases, and 12 bases separated the two germline ends. This CDR3 reads CASSARAGTEAFF. As DNA, the CDR3 is TGTGCCAGCAGCGCCCGTGCAGGGACTGAAGCTTTCTTT.

The rearrangement joins TRBV4-2 to TRBJ2-3; D perhaps matches TRBD2 (5 bases). CDR1 and CDR2 (germline): LGHNA, YNFKEQ. CDR3 length equals 16 residues. The V and J ends lost 4 bases and 0 bases respectively, with 14 bases between them. CDR3 in amino acids: CASSPGYRDSTDTQYF. As DNA, the CDR3 is TGTGCCAGCAGCCCGGGGTACCGGGATAGCACAGATACGCAGTATTTT.

The rearrangement links TRBV2 to TRBJ2-1; D is perhaps TRBD2 (6 bases). Looked up from germline, CDR1 is SNHLY and CDR2 is FYNNEI. The CDR3 sequence is 13 residues long. Trimming cost V 6 bases and J 6 bases, with 12 bases left between them. CDR3 amino acids: CASRLAETNEQFF. The CDR3 region has the DNA TGTGCCAGCAGACTAGCTGAAACCAATGAGCAGTTCTTC.

The rearrangement joins TRBV27 to TRBJ2-7, with D possibly being TRBD2 (6 bases). This CDR3 has 16 amino acids. Germline CDR1 reads MNHEY; CDR2 reads SMNVEV (reference sequence). Deletions cut 6 bases from V and 4 bases from J, with 22 bases between. Here the CDR3 DNA reads TGTGCCAGCAGACGTAGCGCCGTTAGCGGACTATACGAGCAGTACTTC. Protein: CASRRSAVSGLYEQYF.

The V and J genes are TRBV11-2 and TRBJ2-7; possibly TRBD2 for D (6 bases). V gave up 4 bases and J gave up 4 bases, with 20 bases separating them. Germline V gene data show CDR1 as SGHAT and CDR2 as FQNNGV. The CDR3 has 16 amino acids. The chain's CDR3 is CASSSLGAGRVYEQYF. DNA of the CDR3: TGTGCCAGCAGCTCCCTAGGGGCGGGACGGGTTTACGAGCAGTACTTC.

The chain employs TRBV5-5 and TRBJ2-3; TRBD2 matches at 10 bases. Germline loops: CDR1 SGHKS, CDR2 YYEKEE (reference sequence). With 3 bases clipped from V and 1 base from J, the junction kept 2 bases outside the gene matches. The CDR3 is 15 residues long. The CDR3 spells CASSWTSGRTDTQYF. CDR3 nucleotide sequence: TGTGCCAGCAGCTGGACTAGCGGCCGCACAGATACGCAGTATTTT.

V is TRBV10-3 and J is TRBJ2-1; 12 bases map to TRBD2. The CDR3 is made up of 15 amino acids. Losses at the gene ends were 9 bases for V and 4 bases for J; bases not matched to a gene: 7. Germline CDR1 and CDR2: ENHRY and SYGVKD. For the CDR3, the DNA is TGTGCCATTTCCCATGGGACTAGCGGGTACAATGAGCAGTTCTTC. Amino acid sequence: CAISHGTSGYNEQFF.

The chain couples TRBV6-5 to TRBJ1-1; 7 nucleotides align to TRBD1. The junction had 0 bases not matched to a gene; V was cut back by 6 bases and J by 8 bases. The germline CDR1 and CDR2 sequences are MNHEY and SVGAGI. The CDR3 is made up of 10 amino acids. CDR3 residues: CASRGQEAFF. CDR3 DNA sequence: TGTGCCAGCAGGGGACAGGAAGCTTTCTTT.

V is TRBV5-3 and J is TRBJ1-4; 8 bases align to TRBD1. TRBV5-3 is an ORF, and what it does is uncertain. V trimming: 7 bases; J trimming: 6 bases; junction bases outside the gene matches: 2. The length of the CDR3 is 12 residues. CDR3 region: CARADRDEKLFF. As DNA, the CDR3 is TGTGCCAGAGCGGACAGGGATGAAAAACTGTTTTTT.

The rearrangement links TRBV15 to TRBJ2-1; maybe TRBD1 (6 bases). Trimming took off 1 base at V and 5 bases at J, with 12 bases between the two ends. Germline loops: CDR1 LNHNV, CDR2 YYDKDF (reference sequence). The CDR3 is made up of 15 amino acids. CDR3 loop: CATSRVTGINNEQFF. The CDR3 nucleotides are TGTGCCACCAGCAGAGTAACAGGGATTAACAATGAGCAGTTCTTC. The whole variable domain, filled in from reference TRBV15 and TRBJ2-1, reads DAMVIQNPRYQVTQFGKPVTLSCSQTLNHNVMYWYQQKSSQAPKLLFHYYDKDFNNEADTPDNFQSRRPNTSFCFLDIRSPGLGDTAMYLCATSRVTGINNEQFFGPGTRLTVL.

The chain uses TRBV6-1 and TRBJ2-7, with D possibly matching TRBD1 (6 bases). The CDR3 totals 16 residues. Per the germline V gene, CDR1 is MNHNS and CDR2 is SASEGT. V lost 4 bases, J lost 4 bases, and 20 bases lay in between. The chain's CDR3 is CASSALGAPSAYEQYF. As DNA, the CDR3 is TGTGCCAGCAGTGCATTGGGGGCCCCGAGTGCGTACGAGCAGTACTTC.

The chain couples TRBV5-1 to TRBJ2-1; D is unclear. This CDR3 has 13 amino acids. Germline V gene lookup returns CDR1 SGHRS and CDR2 YFSETQ. V lost 7 bases, J lost 9 bases, and 17 bases lay in between. The CDR3 here is CASGLVKLSEQFF. The DNA for the CDR3 is TGCGCCAGCGGGCTGGTTAAGTTGAGTGAGCAGTTCTTC.

This chain joins TRBV24-1 and TRBJ2-3; 7 bases agree with TRBD1. The CDR3 is made up of 15 amino acids. Germline V CDR1 and CDR2: KGHDR, SFDVKD. The J segment lost 3 bases and the V segment lost 1 base, leaving 3 bases of the junction unmatched. The CDR3: CATSDLGGQTDTQYF. The CDR3 bases are TGTGCCACCAGTGATTTAGGGGGACAGACAGATACGCAGTATTTT.

The V and J genes are TRBV2 and TRBJ2-4; 12 nucleotides align to TRBD2. The CDR3 spans 15 residues. Germline V gene sequence: CDR1 SNHLY, CDR2 FYNNEI. The V segment lost 2 bases and the J segment 6 bases; nucleotides outside the gene matches: 2. CDR3 sequence (DNA): TGTGCCAGCAGTGAAAGACTAGCGGGAGTAAACATTCAGTACTTC. This gives the protein CASSERLAGVNIQYF.